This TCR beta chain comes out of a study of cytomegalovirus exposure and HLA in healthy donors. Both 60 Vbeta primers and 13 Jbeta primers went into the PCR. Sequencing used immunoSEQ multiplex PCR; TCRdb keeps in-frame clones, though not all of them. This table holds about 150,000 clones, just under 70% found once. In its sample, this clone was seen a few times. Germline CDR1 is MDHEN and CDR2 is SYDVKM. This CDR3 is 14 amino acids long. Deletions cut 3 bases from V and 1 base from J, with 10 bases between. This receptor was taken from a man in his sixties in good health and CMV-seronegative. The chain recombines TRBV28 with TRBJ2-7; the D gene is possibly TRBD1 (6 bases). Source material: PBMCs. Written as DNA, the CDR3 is TGTGCCAGCAGTTTTTTTGGACAGTCCTACGAGCAGTACTTC. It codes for CASSFFGQSYEQYF.